Below, one T cell receptor beta chain is given with its context. These data come from a study of blood T cell repertoires in COVID-19. Looking at the study overall: PBMCs, B-cell-depleted T cells, or T cells were the source of the cDNA or gDNA that made up the material.

The V gene lost 6 bases and the J gene lost 7 bases, with 9 bases spanning the gap. The CDR3 is 11 residues long. Germline V CDR1 and CDR2: MNHEY, SVGAGI. As processed by the authors: Reference gene primer amplification yielded estimated nucleated cell counts. Sequenced by immunoSEQ multiplex PCR; TCRdb stores in-frame clones only, minus some. V and J calls and clone size are those listed in that table; D and trimming were worked out from the DNA. The sample includes about 190,000 clones, around nine tenths of them seen just once. V is TRBV6-5 and J is TRBJ1-2; the D gene is possibly TRBD1 (6 bases). This TCR was sampled from a woman in her 40s who had recovered from COVID-19. Sequencing was performed on peripheral blood. The CDR3 is CASRQGGGYTF. The DNA for the CDR3 is TGTGCCAGCAGACAGGGTGGTGGCTACACCTTC.